The rows below give T cell receptor beta chains drawn from one sample of a study of technical replicates of blood from a handful of donors. The assay was immunoSEQ multiplex PCR, and TCRdb's table has in-frame clones only and misses some. Here the sample spans about 70,000 clones, roughly 96% being singletons. Sequencing was done on a sample of T cells isolated from PBMCs. The receptors come from a human donor in good health. CDR3s include the opening cysteine and the closing phenylalanine or tryptophan. D genes are given only for firm matches.

V gene: TRBV19
J gene: TRBJ1-2
D gene: NA
CDR3 protein: CASSGQGFYGYTF
CDR3 DNA: TGTGCCAGTAGTGGGCAGGGGTTCTATGGCTACACCTTC

V gene: TRBV30
J gene: TRBJ2-2
D gene: NA
CDR3 protein: CAWSVLDYYNTGELFF
CDR3 DNA: TGTGCCTGGAGTGTACTTGACTATTACAACACCGGGGAGCTGTTTTTT

V gene: TRBV28
J gene: TRBJ2-2
D gene: NA
CDR3 protein: CASSFRTGELFF
CDR3 DNA: TGTGCCAGCAGTTTTCGCACCGGGGAGCTGTTTTTT

V gene: TRBV29-1
J gene: TRBJ1-4
D gene: TRBD1
CDR3 protein: CSVRTGKGEKLFF
CDR3 DNA: TGCAGCGTTCGGACAGGGAAAGGCGAAAAACTGTTTTTT

V gene: TRBV30
J gene: TRBJ2-3
D gene: NA
CDR3 protein: CAWNPGTAGDTQYF
CDR3 DNA: TGTGCCTGGAACCCCGGGACGGCGGGGGATACGCAGTATTTT

V gene: TRBV6-1
J gene: TRBJ2-7
D gene: NA
CDR3 protein: CASSGQVGHF
CDR3 DNA: TGTGCCAGCAGTGGACAGGTCGGGCACTTC

V gene: TRBV6-5
J gene: TRBJ1-5
D gene: NA
CDR3 protein: CASSDSSSNQPQHF
CDR3 DNA: TGTGCCAGCAGTGACTCGAGTAGCAATCAGCCCCAGCATTTT

V gene: TRBV2
J gene: TRBJ2-7
D gene: TRBD1
CDR3 protein: CASTEGGQGIYEQYF
CDR3 DNA: TGTGCCAGCACCGAAGGTGGACAGGGGATCTACGAGCAGTACTTC

V gene: TRBV5-1
J gene: TRBJ2-7
D gene: NA
CDR3 protein: CASSPGHSNYEQYF
CDR3 DNA: TGCGCCAGCAGCCCTGGACACAGCAACTACGAGCAGTACTTC

V gene: TRBV9
J gene: TRBJ2-2
D gene: NA
CDR3 protein: CASSPFGSLGTGELFF
CDR3 DNA: TGTGCCAGCAGCCCATTCGGGAGCCTAGGCACCGGGGAGCTGTTTTTT

V gene: TRBV11-3
J gene: TRBJ2-7
D gene: NA
CDR3 protein: CASRAKSGNEQYF
CDR3 DNA: TGTGCCAGCAGAGCCAAGTCGGGAAACGAGCAGTACTTC

V gene: TRBV4-1
J gene: TRBJ2-7
D gene: TRBD1
CDR3 protein: CASSSLRGRGRNYEQYF
CDR3 DNA: TGCGCCAGCAGCTCCCTGAGGGGTAGGGGGCGAAACTACGAGCAGTACTTC

V gene: TRBV29-1
J gene: TRBJ1-1
D gene: TRBD1
CDR3 protein: CSGTGTGGSGTEAFF
CDR3 DNA: TGCAGCGGAACCGGGACAGGGGGCTCGGGCACTGAAGCTTTCTTT

V gene: TRBV6-1
J gene: TRBJ2-7
D gene: TRBD2
CDR3 protein: CASSEGLAGLLSYEQYF
CDR3 DNA: TGTGCCAGCAGTGAGGGACTAGCGGGTCTCCTCTCCTACGAGCAGTACTTC